Below, one T cell receptor beta chain is given with its context. Its antigen is unidentified. This record belongs to a study of T-cell memory formation after mild COVID-19. Overall study: Clusters were largely donor specific. Study findings and constraints: CD4+ contracting clones were found mainly in CM and EM, and CD8+ ones in EMRA. Still unconfirmed is whether the second-wave clones peaking on day 37 recognized SARS-CoV-2.

A single record per CDR3 protein comes from TCRdb applying MiXCR to the 5' RACE reads. The sample includes approximately 88,000 distinct CDR3 sequences, around 27% of them seen just once. The germline V gene encodes CDR1 SGHVS and CDR2 FNYEAQ. Trimming removed 6 bases at V and 8 bases at J, with 16 bases between. The length of the CDR3 is 13 residues. The chain employs TRBV7-6 and TRBJ1-2, with D perhaps TRBD1 (5 bases). The sequencing input was PBMCs or a T cell subset sorted from them (not recorded which). The clonotype originates from a man aged 18 to 30 who had mild COVID-19 (a few samples of this study predate the infection). Cell type and time point are not known. The CDR3 spells CASSPIGEGGYTF. CDR3 DNA: TGTGCCAGCAGTCCCATCGGTGAGGGGGGCTACACCTTC.